This T cell receptor (beta chain) was captured by sequencing in a study of T cells in Graves' hyperthyroidism and ophthalmopathy. Aged 18 to 65, the patients had hyperthyroidism that was newly diagnosed and had lasted under 2 months. Diagnostic assessment was based on clinical symptoms, serum thyroxine and TRAb, thyroid ultrasound and orbital computed tomography. What was amplified from RNA transcripts were TCR beta CDR3 regions. In the first-round RT-PCR of the TCR CDR3, the HTBI primer set was used. MiXCR, applied by TCRdb to the multiplex PCR reads, yields one record per CDR3 protein. In the table there are about 500,000 distinct CDR3 sequences, approximately 15% of which are singletons. The V and J ends lost 2 bases and 3 bases respectively, with 8 bases between them. From germline, CDR1 is SGHTS and CDR2 YDEGEE. The CDR3 loop spans 14 amino acids. Only a few counts were recorded for this clonotype.

The sample taken for sequencing was blood. The chain has TRBV5-8 and TRBJ2-2; D not resolved. This sequence was found in a woman younger than 30 with Graves' hyperthyroidism. The CDR3 region is CASSFRWDTGELFF. DNA for the CDR3: TGTGCCAGCAGCTTCAGGTGGGACACCGGGGAGCTGTTTTTT.